The 5 T cell receptor beta chains in this list originate from one sample, sequenced in a study of chronic HIV infection and antiretroviral therapy. TCRdb independently ran MiXCR on the 5' RACE reads; one entry per CDR3 protein. The sample records tens of thousands of distinct CDR3 sequences, roughly 8.2% being singletons. Sequenced input: peripheral blood. All receptors come from an adult who had HIV and had not received antiretroviral therapy, or was an uninfected healthy control (not recorded which).

This clonotype was recorded many times. The rearrangement joins TRBV9 to TRBJ2-2, with D perhaps TRBD2 (5 bases). Trimming took off 0 bases at V and 2 bases at J, with 8 bases between the two ends. This CDR3 has 15 residues. The V gene's germline CDR1 is SGDLS and CDR2 YYNGEE. CDR3 nucleotides: TGTGCCAGCAGCGTAGATCCGGGAAACACCGGGGAGCTGTTTTTT. Its protein is CASSVDPGNTGELFF.

The chain combines TRBV29-1 with TRBJ1-4, with a possible D match to TRBD1 (5 bases). The CDR3 consists of 14 residues. Germline V CDR1 and CDR2: SQVTM, ANQGSEA. Trimming stripped 7 bases from V and 0 bases from J, with 12 bases between. CDR3 coding DNA: TGCAGCGGCATTACAGGATCAACTAATGAAAAACTGTTTTTT. Translated: CSGITGSTNEKLFF.

This chain uses TRBV28 with TRBJ2-5; 7 bases align to TRBD1. Trimming took 6 bases from V and 9 from J; bases not matched to a gene: 10. CDR1 MDHEN and CDR2 SYDVKM come from the germline V gene. There are 13 residues in the CDR3. CDR3 DNA: TGTGCCAGCAGATCCCGACAGGGTAGGGCCCAGTACTTC. It specifies CASRSRQGRAQYF.

V is TRBV28 and J is TRBJ1-1, with unresolved D. The V gene's germline CDR1 is MDHEN and CDR2 SYDVKM. The CDR3 consists of 14 residues. Trimming removed 5 bases from V and 6 bases from J, with 16 bases in between. This CDR3 reads CASSPDLDGAEAFF. CDR3 nucleotide sequence: TGTGCCAGCAGTCCGGATTTGGACGGAGCTGAAGCTTTCTTT. The variable domain in full, with the rest retrieved from reference TRBV28 and TRBJ1-1, is DVKVTQSSRYLVKRTGEKVFLECVQDMDHENMFWYRQDPGLGLRLIYFSYDVKMKEKGDIPEGYSVSREKKERFSLILESASTNQTSMYLCASSPDLDGAEAFFGQGTRLTVV.

This clonotype has at least ten counts. The rearrangement uses TRBV6-4 and TRBJ2-3, with 11 bases identical to TRBD2. The CDR3 extends over 15 amino acids. J gave up 4 bases and V 5 bases, and 5 bases lay outside the gene matches. The germline CDR1 and CDR2 sequences are MRHNA and SNTAGT. The CDR3 nucleotides read TGTGCCAGCAGTTCGGGACTAGCGGCATCAGATACGCAGTATTTT. Protein product: CASSSGLAASDTQYF.